These 21 T cell receptor beta chains share one sample of origin, sequenced in a study of blood T cell repertoires in COVID-19. TCRdb keeps only in-frame clones here, not all; method: immunoSEQ multiplex PCR. The table lists approximately 490,000 clones, 70% to 90% of them singletons. What was sequenced was PBMCs or T cells enriched from blood (not recorded which). The receptors were gathered from a woman aged 55-75 years who had recovered from COVID-19.

The gene calls are TRBV4-1 and TRBJ2-1; a weak D match, TRBD2 (6 bases). V was cut by 1 base and J by 2 bases, with 12 bases left in between. The CDR3 totals 16 residues. Germline values: CDR1 MGHRA, CDR2 YSYEKL. The CDR3 region has the DNA TGCGCCAGCAGCCAAGTGCCGGGACTGGCCTACAATGAGCAGTTCTTC. Translating gives CASSQVPGLAYNEQFF.

The rearrangement joins TRBV7-9 to TRBJ2-2, with D hard to call. CDR3 length: 14 amino acids. The germline gives CDR1 SEHNR, CDR2 FQNEAQ (reference sequence). V was pared by 5 bases and J by 4 bases, with 11 bases between. CDR3 DNA: TGTGCCAGCAGCATACCTACGTCCACCGGGGAGCTGTTTTTT. Encoded protein: CASSIPTSTGELFF.

The chain recombines TRBV3-1 (or the pseudogene TRBV3-2) with TRBJ2-5; possible D gene TRBD2, 5 bases. Trimming pared 5 bases from V and 7 bases from J, leaving 11 bases between. CDR1 is LGHDT and CDR2 is YNNKEL in the germline V gene (reference sequence). CDR3 size: 12 residues. The CDR3 DNA sequence: TGTGCCAGCAGCGATAGCCGGGGGACCCAGTACTTC. Translation: CASSDSRGTQYF.

This sequence joins TRBV2 and TRBJ1-2; TRBD1 might be the D (5 bases). The V end was cut by 6 bases, the J end by 5 bases, with 7 bases between. Germline-derived CDR1 and CDR2 are SNHLY and FYNNEI. This CDR3 comprises 11 residues. CDR3 coding DNA: TGTGCCAGCAGAGGGGAATATGGCTACACCTTC. Amino acid sequence: CASRGEYGYTF.

This clone has just one count. The chain combines TRBV18 with TRBJ2-7, with 7 bases identical to TRBD1. This CDR3 contains 15 residues. In germline, CDR1 is KGHSH, CDR2 LQKENI. V gave up 1 base and J gave up 6 bases; unmatched junction bases: 9. The CDR3 sequence is CASSPLPGQQTEQYF. The CDR3 nucleotides read TGTGCCAGCTCACCACTTCCGGGACAGCAGACCGAGCAGTACTTC. The entire variable domain, with the rest obtained from reference TRBV18 and TRBJ2-7, is as follows: NAGVMQNPRHLVRRRGQEARLRCSPMKGHSHVYWYRQLPEEGLKFMVYLQKENIIDESGMPKERFSAEFPKEGPSILRIQQVVRGDSAAYFCASSPLPGQQTEQYFGPGTRLTVT.

The chain links TRBV5-6 to TRBJ1-3; unclear D gene. The V and J ends lost 2 bases and 0 bases respectively, with 12 bases between them. Germline assignment: CDR1 SGHDT and CDR2 YYEEEE. This CDR3 contains 16 residues. The CDR3 DNA reads TGTGCCAGCAGCTTCGGATGGGCCAGCTCTGGAAACACCATATATTTT. This translates into CASSFGWASSGNTIYF.

In its sample, this clone was seen once. The chain carries TRBV5-1 and TRBJ1-1, with 9 bases identical to TRBD1. The CDR3 runs 15 residues. V shed 4 bases and J 3 bases; nucleotides not matched to a gene: 7. Germline V gene lookup returns CDR1 SGHRS and CDR2 YFSETQ. CDR3 DNA sequence: TGCGCCAGCAGCCTGGGACAGGGTAGTGACACTGAAGCTTTCTTT. Its protein product is CASSLGQGSDTEAFF.

This clone turned up a few times. V usage is TRBV21-1 and J usage is TRBJ1-1. TRBV21-1 is termed a pseudogene. The CDR3 length is 15 residues. CDR3 protein: CASSNQRLGGTEAFF. CDR3 bases: TGTGCCAGCAGCAACCAAAGGCTGGGGGGCACTGAAGCTTTCTTT.

The chain links TRBV6-5 to TRBJ2-3; unclear D gene. Germline V gene data show CDR1 as MNHEY and CDR2 as SVGAGI. Trimming left V 2 bases short and J 6 bases short, with 18 bases between. This CDR3 contains 16 residues. The DNA for the CDR3 is TGTGCCAGCAGTTACACCGGGTCCACAAACCGGGATACGCAGTATTTT. Protein: CASSYTGSTNRDTQYF.

The chain links TRBV6-2 or TRBV6-3 to TRBJ1-2; maybe TRBD1 (6 bases). The V gene lost 0 bases and the J gene lost 4 bases, with 12 bases spanning the gap. Germline values: CDR1 MNHEY, CDR2 SVGEGT. The CDR3 has 15 residues. The CDR3 DNA follows: TGTGCCAGCAGTTACTCGACGGCCAGGGGCTATGGCTACACCTTC. Translated: CASSYSTARGYGYTF.

The chain combines TRBV6-5 with TRBJ1-2; D perhaps matches TRBD1 (5 bases). The V end lost 2 bases, the J end lost 4 bases, and 11 bases lay between the germline ends. The CDR3 totals 14 residues. CDR1 and CDR2 from the germline V gene are MNHEY and SVGAGI. In DNA form, the CDR3 reads TGTGCCAGCAGTTACGGGAGGGGATCCTATGGCTACACCTTC. It yields the protein CASSYGRGSYGYTF.

The rearrangement links TRBV7-2 to TRBJ1-1; 9 positions match TRBD1. Germline loops: CDR1 SGHTA, CDR2 FQGNSA. V shed 7 bases, J shed 5 bases, and the junction held 8 bases outside the gene matches. The CDR3 length is 14 residues. The CDR3 nucleotides are TGTGCCAGCACCCCTGACAGGGGGGGAACTGAAGCTTTCTTT. Amino acid sequence: CASTPDRGGTEAFF.

CDR3 loop: CASSKAHTGVVNTEAFF. DNA for the CDR3: TGTGCCAGCAGCAAAGCTCACACAGGGGTCGTGAACACTGAAGCTTTCTTT. The chain couples TRBV21-1 to TRBJ1-1; the D call TRBD1 from the table was never checked on the DNA. TRBV21-1 is a pseudogene. The CDR3 runs to 17 residues.

The chain is built from TRBV30 and TRBJ1-1, with a tentative D call TRBD1 (5 bases). Trimming pared 4 bases from V and 1 base from J, leaving 16 bases between. Germline lookup yields CDR1 GTSNPN and CDR2 SVGIG (reference sequence). The CDR3 extends over 15 amino acids. CDR3 in DNA: TGTGCCTGGACCCCTAAGGGGAACCCGAACACTGAAGCTTTCTTT. Its protein is CAWTPKGNPNTEAFF.

This chain links TRBV3-1 (or the pseudogene TRBV3-2) with TRBJ2-2; D might be TRBD2 (5 bases). CDR1 is LGHDT, CDR2 YNNKEL, per germline (reference sequence). Between the trimmed V and J ends, which lost 5 bases and 5 bases, there was a span of 15 bases. CDR3 length: 15 residues. In DNA, the CDR3 is TGTGCCAGCAGCAGGACCCCTCGGGGTACCGGGGAGCTGTTTTTT. This gives the protein CASSRTPRGTGELFF.

This clone was picked up one time. V gene TRBV18 combines with J gene TRBJ1-1, with D possibly being TRBD1 (5 bases). Germline CDR1 KGHSH, CDR2 LQKENI. This CDR3 comprises 15 residues. Trimming left V 6 bases short and J 8 bases short, with 22 bases between. The chain's CDR3 is CASSPTGAGLREAFF. DNA of the CDR3: TGTGCCAGCTCCCCGACCGGAGCAGGGCTTCGGGAAGCTTTCTTT.

In this sample, this clone turned up a few times. V gene TRBV30 combines with J gene TRBJ1-6, with a tentative D call TRBD1 (5 bases). The CDR3 runs 14 residues. The germline V gene has CDR1 GTSNPN and CDR2 SVGIG (reference sequence). Between the trimmed V and J ends, which lost 2 bases and 3 bases, there was a span of 8 bases. This CDR3 is CAWSSRGYNSPLHF. Here the CDR3 DNA reads TGTGCCTGGAGTAGTAGGGGCTATAATTCACCCCTCCACTTT.

A single count supports this clone. This chain links TRBV5-1 with TRBJ2-7, with 9 bases identical to TRBD1. The ends lost 3 bases at V and 5 bases at J; junction bases unmatched: 12. Germline CDR1 reads SGHRS; CDR2 reads YFSETQ. The CDR3 length is 16 residues. The CDR3 DNA reads as TGCGCCAGCAGCTCGCGACCCCGGGACAGGGCCCACGAGCAGTACTTC. Protein product: CASSSRPRDRAHEQYF. The whole variable domain, filled in from reference TRBV5-1 and TRBJ2-7, reads KAGVTQTPRYLIKTRGQQVTLSCSPISGHRSVSWYQQTPGQGLQFLFEYFSETQRNKGNFPGRFSGRQFSNSRSEMNVSTLELGDSALYLCASSSRPRDRAHEQYFGPGTRLTVT.

This clone was observed a handful of times. The chain employs TRBV10-1 and TRBJ2-1, with D possibly being TRBD2 (5 bases). The germline V and J ends were trimmed by 6 bases and 4 bases, with 10 bases remaining between them. Germline lookup yields CDR1 WNHNN and CDR2 SYGVQD (reference sequence). The length of the CDR3 is 13 residues. The CDR3 reads CASSRTRYNEQFF. CDR3 DNA sequence: TGCGCCAGCAGCCGAACTAGGTACAATGAGCAGTTCTTC.

The rearrangement links TRBV25-1 to TRBJ1-4; 9 bases align to TRBD1. Trimming took 7 bases from V and 5 from J; bases not matched to a gene: 11. Germline values: CDR1 MGHDK, CDR2 SYGVNS. The CDR3 spans 16 residues. CDR3 amino acids: CASIGTGSLYNEKLFF. The CDR3 nucleotides read TGTGCCAGCATTGGGACAGGGAGCCTCTACAATGAAAAACTGTTTTTT.

This chain links TRBV7-9 with TRBJ1-1; weak D call: TRBD1 (5 bases). With 3 bases removed from V and 0 bases from J, the gap between germline ends came to 8 bases. The CDR3 spans 14 residues. Germline CDR1 is SEHNR and CDR2 is FQNEAQ (reference sequence). CDR3 loop: CASSLGLLNTEAFF. The DNA of the CDR3 is TGTGCCAGCAGCTTGGGACTGTTGAACACTGAAGCTTTCTTT.